These 2 T cell receptor beta chains share one sample of origin, sequenced in a study of blood T cell repertoires in COVID-19. Libraries were prepared by immunoSEQ multiplex PCR; TCRdb keeps only in-frame clonotypes and omits some of them. The sample records fewer than 250,000 clones, 88% being singletons. The sequenced material came from peripheral blood. All receptors derive from a man aged 65 to 79 with acute or convalescent COVID-19.

V usage is TRBV7-3 and J usage is TRBJ2-1; 7 bases align to TRBD2. This CDR3 is 14 amino acids long. The V and J ends lost 7 bases and 2 bases, in that order; junction bases with no gene match: 5. Germline CDR1 is SGHTA and CDR2 is FQGTGA. The CDR3 sequence: CASNRGRAYNEQFF. CDR3 nucleotide sequence: TGTGCCAGCAATCGCGGGAGAGCCTACAATGAGCAGTTCTTC.

This chain connects TRBV4-2 to TRBJ2-3; 11 bases fit TRBD1. The germline V gene has CDR1 LGHNA and CDR2 YNFKEQ. The CDR3 totals 16 residues. Unmatched junction bases numbered 3, after V lost 0 bases and J lost 4 bases. CDR3 DNA sequence: TGTGCCAGCAGCCAAGATACGGGACAGGGGGCAGATACGCAGTATTTT. It translates to CASSQDTGQGADTQYF.